A selection of T cell receptor beta chains follows, all from one sample in a study of T cell responses to AZD1222 COVID-19 vaccine. TCRdb's copy holds only in-frame clones and misses some; the assay was immunoSEQ multiplex PCR. The sample lists about 110,000 clones, 89% occurring once. The sequencing here drew on peripheral blood, taken on day 0 of MenACWY control vaccination. The receptors were gathered from an adult in good health. CDR3s include the opening cysteine and the closing phenylalanine or tryptophan. A D gene is named only where the DNA matches it firmly. Size values are once, few and many counts, or a class for expanded clones, and some rows have none.

>TRBV5-6|.|.|14|TRBJ2-5
CASRGWGARETQYF
TGTGCCAGCCGTGGGTGGGGGGCCCGAGAGACCCAGTACTTC
>TRBV7-2|TRBD1|few|15|TRBJ1-5
CASSPRTGGSQPQHF
TGTGCCAGCAGCCCACGGACAGGGGGCTCTCAGCCCCAGCATTTT
>TRBV19|TRBD1|once|18|TRBJ1-5
CASSINGGGGGRGQPQHF
TGTGCCAGTAGTATAAACGGAGGAGGGGGCGGCCGAGGGCAGCCCCAGCATTTT
>TRBV4-1|TRBD1|.|15|TRBJ1-5
CASSQETGGGQPQHF
TGCGCCAGCAGCCAAGAAACAGGGGGAGGGCAGCCCCAGCATTTT
>TRBV4-2|TRBD1|.|17|TRBJ1-5
CASSSRTGRAHGQPQHF
TGTGCCAGCAGCTCCCGGACAGGGCGGGCGCATGGTCAGCCCCAGCATTTT
>TRBV7-2|.|.|15|TRBJ1-3
CASSYNREGGNTIYF
TGTGCCAGCAGCTACAACAGGGAGGGTGGAAACACCATATATTTT
>TRBV7-9|.|.|16|TRBJ1-6
CASSYIQSSYNSPLHF
TGTGCCAGCAGCTATATTCAGAGCTCCTATAATTCACCCCTCCACTTT
>TRBV29-1|.|.|13|TRBJ2-7
CSVEEDTPYEQYF
TGCAGCGTTGAAGAGGACACACCTTACGAGCAGTACTTC
>TRBV7-9|.|.|15|TRBJ1-1
CASSYYVDVNTEAFF
TGTGCCAGCAGCTACTATGTCGATGTGAACACTGAAGCTTTCTTT
>TRBV6-1|.|once|13|TRBJ1-2
CASSESQGYGYTF
TGTGCCAGCAGTGAGTCGCAGGGTTATGGCTACACCTTC
>TRBV7-3|.|.|13|TRBJ1-5
CASSLGYNQPQHF
TGTGCCAGCAGCTTAGGATACAATCAGCCCCAGCATTTT
>TRBV5-1|.|.|13|TRBJ1-3
CASSQDRGRTIYF
TGCGCCAGCAGCCAGGACCGGGGTAGAACCATATATTTT
>TRBV6-2/TRBV6-3|.|.|17|TRBJ2-1
CASSSLRTVSSYNEQFF
TGTGCCAGCAGTTCCCTAAGGACGGTGAGCTCCTACAATGAGCAGTTCTTC
>TRBV11-3|.|.|18|TRBJ1-6
CASSLEIWQGLLNSPLHF
TGTGCCAGCAGCTTAGAAATCTGGCAGGGTCTTTTGAATTCACCCCTCCACTTT
>TRBV4-1|.|once|17|TRBJ2-7
CASSQVPGGTGYYEQYF
TGCGCCAGCAGCCAAGTCCCAGGTGGAACAGGGTACTACGAGCAGTACTTC
>TRBV29-1|.|.|14|TRBJ1-4
CSVDTVGGSEKLFF
TGCAGCGTTGATACGGTCGGGGGTAGTGAAAAACTGTTTTTT
>TRBV7-8|TRBD1|.|15|TRBJ1-1
CASSLEDRTYTEAFF
TGTGCCAGCAGCTTAGAGGACAGGACTTACACTGAAGCTTTCTTT
>TRBV9|.|.|13|TRBJ1-1
CASSTGLNTEAFF
TGTGCCAGCAGCACAGGGCTGAACACTGAAGCTTTCTTT
>TRBV5-4|TRBD2|.|16|TRBJ2-1
CASSTPGGGAGNEQFF
TGTGCCAGCAGCACCCCTGGCGGGGGGGCCGGCAATGAGCAGTTCTTC
>TRBV5-1|.|.|17|TRBJ1-5
CASSLGVAAPGNQPQHF
TGCGCCAGCAGCTTGGGGGTGGCAGCCCCAGGCAATCAGCCCCAGCATTTT
>TRBV27|.|once|13|TRBJ1-5
CASSETWAQPQHF
TGTGCCAGCAGTGAGACTTGGGCTCAGCCCCAGCATTTT
>TRBV6-5|.|.|14|TRBJ1-2
CASSYRQGGYGYTF
TGTGCCAGCAGTTACCGGCAGGGTGGCTATGGCTACACCTTC
>TRBV30|TRBD1|.|13|TRBJ1-4
CAWARQGREKLFF
TGTGCCTGGGCGAGACAGGGGAGAGAAAAACTGTTTTTT
>TRBV7-2|TRBD1|.|13|TRBJ2-7
CASSPQGIYEQYF
TGTGCCAGCAGCCCACAGGGGATCTACGAGCAGTACTTC
>TRBV4-1|.|once|15|TRBJ2-7
CASSQGEARTYEQYF
TGCGCCAGCAGCCAAGGTGAGGCTCGGACCTACGAGCAGTACTTC
>TRBV6-5|.|.|14|TRBJ1-6
CASSSGVGLWPLHF
TGTGCCAGCAGTAGTGGTGTCGGACTCTGGCCCCTCCACTTT
>TRBV6-2/TRBV6-3|.|.|16|TRBJ1-1
CASSYQSPDGGRLAFF
TGTGCCAGCAGTTACCAATCCCCGGACGGCGGAAGGTTAGCTTTCTTT
>TRBV6-5|TRBD1|.|16|TRBJ1-1
CASSYSSDRVGTEAFF
TGTGCCAGCAGTTACTCATCCGACAGGGTGGGGACTGAAGCTTTCTTT
>TRBV6-5|TRBD1|.|15|TRBJ2-1
CASRLRQGNYNEQFF
TGTGCCAGCAGACTAAGACAGGGTAACTACAATGAGCAGTTCTTC
>TRBV12-3/TRBV12-4|TRBD1|.|13|TRBJ1-5
CASSRQGNQPQHF
TGTGCCAGCAGTAGACAGGGGAATCAGCCCCAGCATTTT
>TRBV7-9|.|.|18|TRBJ2-5
CASSSTWKTVRQKETQYF
TGTGCCAGCAGCTCGACATGGAAGACCGTCAGGCAAAAAGAGACCCAGTACTTC
>TRBV6-5|.|.|13|TRBJ2-1
CASSYSSPNEQFF
TGTGCCAGCAGTTACTCTAGCCCTAATGAGCAGTTCTTC
>TRBV16|.|.|14|TRBJ1-2
CASSQQGQGYGYTF
TGTGCCAGCAGCCAACAGGGCCAGGGCTATGGCTACACCTTC
>TRBV7-2|TRBD1|.|15|TRBJ1-2
CASSLRQGHNYGYTF
TGTGCCAGCAGCTTAAGACAGGGGCATAACTATGGCTACACCTTC
>TRBV5-1|.|.|13|TRBJ1-6
CASSQGLNSPLHF
TGCGCCAGCAGCCAGGGACTTAACTCACCCCTCCACTTT
>TRBV24-1|TRBD1|.|12|TRBJ1-5
CATGQAGQPQHF
TGTGCCACGGGACAGGCCGGCCAGCCCCAGCATTTT
>TRBV5-4|TRBD1|few|15|TRBJ2-7
CASSSGQGIVYEQYF
TGTGCCAGCAGCTCAGGACAGGGTATAGTATACGAGCAGTACTTC